Shown below are 13 T cell receptor beta chains from a single sample sequenced in a study of T-cell memory formation after mild COVID-19. Via MiXCR, TCRdb re-called the 5' RACE reads, giving one row per CDR3 protein. The sample lists just under 150,000 distinct CDR3 sequences, over 15% occurring once. Sequencing was performed on PBMCs or a T cell subset sorted from them (not recorded which). The source of these receptors is an adult woman who had mild COVID-19 (a few samples of this study predate the infection). Cell type and time point are not known.

There are a few counts of this clonotype. The rearrangement joins TRBV5-1 to TRBJ2-5; D perhaps matches TRBD2 (6 bases). This CDR3 is built from 14 residues. Per the germline V gene, CDR1 is SGHRS and CDR2 is YFSETQ. Trimming removed 2 bases from V and 2 bases from J, with 10 bases in between. As DNA, the CDR3 is TGCGCCAGCAGCTTAGGCGGGGAGCAAGAGACCCAGTACTTC. Protein: CASSLGGEQETQYF.

This clonotype was found many times. The chain is built from TRBV18 and TRBJ2-7; D gene unclear. The CDR3 loop spans 12 amino acids. Germline V lookup: CDR1 KGHSH, CDR2 LQKENI. Trimming removed 2 bases at V and 3 bases at J, with 5 bases between. The CDR3 sequence: CASSPGGYEQYF. The CDR3 DNA is TGTGCCAGCTCACCAGGTGGCTACGAGCAGTACTTC.

The sample holds a few counts of this clonotype. The V gene is TRBV7-6, the J gene TRBJ2-7; weak D call: TRBD2 (5 bases). V was clipped by 5 bases and J by 0 bases, with 14 bases between them. Per the germline V gene, CDR1 is SGHVS and CDR2 is FNYEAQ. The CDR3 has 15 residues. In nucleotides, the CDR3 is TGTGCCAGCAGCAAGGATACGGGATTCTCCTACGAGCAGTACTTC. Protein product: CASSKDTGFSYEQYF.

This clonotype has just a few counts. This sequence joins TRBV6-5 and TRBJ1-2; tentative D call: TRBD1 (5 bases). Per germline, CDR1 MNHEY and CDR2 SVGAGI. The CDR3 sequence is 13 residues long. V was pared by 8 bases and J by 4 bases, with 14 bases between. This chain's CDR3 is CASRPGTTYGYTF. CDR3 DNA sequence: TGTGCCAGCCGCCCGGGGACCACCTATGGCTACACCTTC.

In this sample, this clonotype turned up a few times. The chain has TRBV5-1 and TRBJ1-6, with D perhaps matching TRBD1 (6 bases). CDR3 length: 14 amino acids. The V end lost 0 bases, the J end lost 7 bases, and 8 bases lay between the germline ends. The V gene's germline CDR1 is SGHRS and CDR2 YFSETQ. The chain's CDR3 is CASSLGTENSPLHF. The CDR3 nucleotides are TGCGCCAGCAGCTTGGGGACAGAAAATTCACCCCTCCACTTT.

CDR3 sequence: CASSQVLSLGTEAFF. The CDR3 coding sequence is TGCGCCAGCAGCCAAGTTCTTTCTTTGGGGACTGAAGCTTTCTTT. V and J are TRBV4-1 and TRBJ1-1; D call uncertain. V dropped 1 base and J dropped 5 bases, with 14 bases sitting between them. The CDR3 covers 15 residues. Germline-derived CDR1 and CDR2 are MGHRA and YSYEKL.

This clonotype was seen a handful of times. The chain joins TRBV13 to TRBJ2-5; TRBD1 matches at 8 bases. The CDR3 consists of 14 residues. Unmatched junction bases numbered 5, after V lost 3 bases and J lost 5 bases. The germline gives CDR1 PRHDT, CDR2 FYEKMQ (reference sequence). The CDR3: CASSLNRGMETQYF. The CDR3 nucleotides are TGTGCCAGCAGCTTGAACAGGGGGATGGAGACCCAGTACTTC.

This clonotype showed up just a few times. The chain recombines TRBV5-1 with TRBJ2-3, with 8 nucleotides matching TRBD2. This CDR3 has 16 amino acids. Germline values: CDR1 SGHRS, CDR2 YFSETQ. V shed 4 bases and J 3 bases; nucleotides not matched to a gene: 10. The DNA for the CDR3 is TGCGCCAGCAGCCCGGACTCGGGAGGGCGGACAGATACGCAGTATTTT. This sequence encodes CASSPDSGGRTDTQYF. The whole variable domain, filled in from reference TRBV5-1 and TRBJ2-3, reads KAGVTQTPRYLIKTRGQQVTLSCSPISGHRSVSWYQQTPGQGLQFLFEYFSETQRNKGNFPGRFSGRQFSNSRSEMNVSTLELGDSALYLCASSPDSGGRTDTQYFGPGTRLTVL.

J is TRBJ1-1 and V is TRBV5-1, with TRBD1 matching 7 bases. The CDR3 is 15 amino acids. Germline V gene lookup returns CDR1 SGHRS and CDR2 YFSETQ. V was clipped by 3 bases and J by 0 bases; unmatched bases: 5. The CDR3 is CASSYRQGLNTEAFF. In DNA, the CDR3 is TGCGCCAGCAGCTACAGACAGGGACTGAACACTGAAGCTTTCTTT.

The chain carries TRBV30 and TRBJ1-2; D is unclear. V lost 0 bases to trimming and J lost 0 bases, with 8 bases between them. CDR1 GTSNPN and CDR2 SVGIG come from the germline V gene (reference sequence). CDR3 length: 14 residues. CDR3: CAWSVILTNYGYTF. The CDR3 DNA reads as TGTGCCTGGAGTGTGATCCTCACTAACTATGGCTACACCTTC. Using reference TRBV30 and TRBJ1-2 for the parts outside the CDR3, the full variable domain is SQTIHQWPATLVQPVGSPLSLECTVEGTSNPNLYWYRQAAGRGLQLLFYSVGIGQISSEVPQNLSASRPQDRQFILSSKKLLLSDSGFYLCAWSVILTNYGYTFGSGTRLTVV.

CDR3 sequence reads: CSVAASGTYNEQFF. CDR3 DNA: TGCAGCGTTGCGGCTAGCGGGACTTACAATGAGCAGTTCTTC. V is TRBV29-1 and J is TRBJ2-1, with 9 bases matching TRBD2. V was clipped by 4 bases and J by 4 bases; unmatched bases: 5. The CDR3 sequence is 14 residues long. The V gene's germline CDR1 is SQVTM and CDR2 ANQGSEA.

This clonotype was detected only a few times. The chain joins TRBV2 to TRBJ1-1, with D perhaps matching TRBD1 (6 bases). V lost 2 bases and J 10 bases, leaving 17 bases between the germline ends. This CDR3 region has 14 residues. The V gene's germline CDR1 is SNHLY and CDR2 FYNNEI. CDR3 bases: TGTGCCAGCAGTGAAACGGTCGGGGCCAGGGGAGCTTTCTTT. Protein product: CASSETVGARGAFF.

This clonotype was picked up one time. V usage is TRBV4-1 and J usage is TRBJ1-1; 10 bases match TRBD1. J was trimmed by 2 bases and V by 6 bases; bases with no gene match: 18. The CDR3 is 19 residues long. Germline V gives CDR1 MGHRA, CDR2 YSYEKL. Here the CDR3 reads CASSPGQGILGLSNTEAFF. In nucleotides, the CDR3 is TGCGCCAGCAGTCCGGGACAGGGGATTTTAGGTCTCTCTAACACTGAAGCTTTCTTT.